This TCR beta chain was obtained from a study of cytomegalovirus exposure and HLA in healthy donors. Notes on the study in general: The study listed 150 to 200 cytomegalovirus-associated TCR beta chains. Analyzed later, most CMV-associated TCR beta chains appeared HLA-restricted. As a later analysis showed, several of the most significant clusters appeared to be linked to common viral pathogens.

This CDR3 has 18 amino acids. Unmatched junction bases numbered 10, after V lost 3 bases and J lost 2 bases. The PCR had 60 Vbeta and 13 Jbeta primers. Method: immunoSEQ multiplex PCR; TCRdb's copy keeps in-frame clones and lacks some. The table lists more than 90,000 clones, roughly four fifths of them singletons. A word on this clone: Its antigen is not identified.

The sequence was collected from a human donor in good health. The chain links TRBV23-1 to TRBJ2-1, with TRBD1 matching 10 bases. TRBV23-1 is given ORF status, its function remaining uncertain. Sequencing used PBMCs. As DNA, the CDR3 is TGCGCCAGCAGTCATCCTTCAGGGACAGGGGAACCCTACAATGAGCAGTTCTTC. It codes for CASSHPSGTGEPYNEQFF.